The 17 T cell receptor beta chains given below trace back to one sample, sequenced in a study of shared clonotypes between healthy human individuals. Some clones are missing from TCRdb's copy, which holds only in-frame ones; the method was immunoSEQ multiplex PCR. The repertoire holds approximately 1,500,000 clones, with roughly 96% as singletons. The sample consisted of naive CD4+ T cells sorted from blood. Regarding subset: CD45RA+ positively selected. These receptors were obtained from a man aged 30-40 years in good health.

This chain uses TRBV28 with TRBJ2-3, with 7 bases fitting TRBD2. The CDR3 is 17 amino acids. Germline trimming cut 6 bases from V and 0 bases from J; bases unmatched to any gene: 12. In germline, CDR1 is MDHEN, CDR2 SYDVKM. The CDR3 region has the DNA TGTGCCAGCAGCGGTTGGGGGGGAGGGACTAGCACAGATACGCAGTATTTT. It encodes CASSGWGGGTSTDTQYF.

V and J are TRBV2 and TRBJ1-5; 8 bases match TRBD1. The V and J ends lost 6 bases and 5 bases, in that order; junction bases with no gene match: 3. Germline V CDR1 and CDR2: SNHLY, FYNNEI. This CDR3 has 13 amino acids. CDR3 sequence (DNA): TGTGCCAGCAGATTGACAGGGGATCAGCCCCAGCATTTT. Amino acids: CASRLTGDQPQHF.

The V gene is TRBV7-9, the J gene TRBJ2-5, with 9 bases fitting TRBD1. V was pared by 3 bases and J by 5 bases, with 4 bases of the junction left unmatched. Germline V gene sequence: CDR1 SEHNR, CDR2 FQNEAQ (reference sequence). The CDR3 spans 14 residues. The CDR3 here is CASSFTGGTETQYF. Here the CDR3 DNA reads TGTGCCAGCAGCTTCACAGGGGGCACCGAGACCCAGTACTTC.

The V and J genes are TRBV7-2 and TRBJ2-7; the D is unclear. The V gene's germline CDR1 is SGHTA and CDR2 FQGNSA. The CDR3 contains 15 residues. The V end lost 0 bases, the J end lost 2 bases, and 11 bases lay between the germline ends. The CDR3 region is CASSLAAAATYEQYF. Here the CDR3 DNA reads TGTGCCAGCAGCTTAGCCGCAGCTGCGACCTACGAGCAGTACTTC.

CDR3 nucleotides: TGTGCCAGCAGCTTGGCCGGGTTAGGGGAGACCCAGTACTTC. It translates to CASSLAGLGETQYF. This sequence joins TRBV5-5 and TRBJ2-5; D ambiguous. The CDR3 is made up of 14 amino acids. V was trimmed by 0 bases and J by 5 bases, leaving 11 bases between them. Germline lookup yields CDR1 SGHKS and CDR2 YYEKEE (reference sequence).

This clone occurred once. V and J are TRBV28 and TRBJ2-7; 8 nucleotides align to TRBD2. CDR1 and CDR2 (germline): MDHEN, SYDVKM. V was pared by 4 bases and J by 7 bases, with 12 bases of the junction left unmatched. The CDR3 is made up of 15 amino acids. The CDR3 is CASSSPSGPITEQYF. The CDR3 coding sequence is TGTGCCAGCAGTTCCCCTAGCGGGCCTATCACGGAGCAGTACTTC.

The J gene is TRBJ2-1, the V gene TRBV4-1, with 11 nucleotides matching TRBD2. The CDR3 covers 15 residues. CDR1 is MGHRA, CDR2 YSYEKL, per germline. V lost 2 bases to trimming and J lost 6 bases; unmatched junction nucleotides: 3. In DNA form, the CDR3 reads TGCGCCAGCAGCCAACTAGGACTAGCGGGCAATGAGCAGTTCTTC. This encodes CASSQLGLAGNEQFF.

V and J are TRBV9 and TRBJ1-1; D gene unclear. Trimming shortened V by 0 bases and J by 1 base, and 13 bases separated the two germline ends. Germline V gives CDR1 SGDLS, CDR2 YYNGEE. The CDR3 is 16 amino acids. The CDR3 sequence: CASSVATPSPNTEAFF. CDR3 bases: TGTGCCAGCAGCGTAGCTACCCCAAGCCCGAACACTGAAGCTTTCTTT.

The CDR3 sequence: CASSQDLRRVQETQYF. The CDR3 nucleotides read TGCGCCAGCAGCCAAGATTTACGGCGGGTCCAAGAGACCCAGTACTTC. This rearrangement joins TRBV4-3 to TRBJ2-5; D possibly corresponds to TRBD2 (5 bases). This CDR3 comprises 16 residues. Germline CDR1 is LGHNA and CDR2 is YSLEER. Trimming removed 0 bases at V and 1 base at J, with 12 bases between.

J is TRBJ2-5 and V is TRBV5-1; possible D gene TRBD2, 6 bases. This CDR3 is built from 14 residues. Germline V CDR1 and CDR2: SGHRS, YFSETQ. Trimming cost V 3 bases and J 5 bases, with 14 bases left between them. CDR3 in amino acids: CASSSGSNRETQYF. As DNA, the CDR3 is TGCGCCAGCAGCTCCGGGAGCAACAGGGAGACCCAGTACTTC.

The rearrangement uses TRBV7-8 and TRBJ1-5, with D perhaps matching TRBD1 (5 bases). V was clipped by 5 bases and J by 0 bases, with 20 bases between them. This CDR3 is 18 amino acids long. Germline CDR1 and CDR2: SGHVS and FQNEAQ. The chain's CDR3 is CASSKGVSEGYSNQPQHF. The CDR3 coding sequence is TGTGCCAGCAGCAAGGGTGTCAGTGAGGGGTATAGCAATCAGCCCCAGCATTTT.

The CDR3 DNA reads TGTGCCGCGTCTACAGGACTGGAAGGGAGAGATACGCAGTATTTT. Protein product: CAASTGLEGRDTQYF. The rearrangement links TRBV10-3 to TRBJ2-3; the D call may be TRBD1 or TRBD2 (5 bases each). Trimming pared 11 bases from V and 5 bases from J, leaving 23 bases between. This CDR3 spans 15 amino acids. Looked up from germline, CDR1 is ENHRY and CDR2 is SYGVKD.

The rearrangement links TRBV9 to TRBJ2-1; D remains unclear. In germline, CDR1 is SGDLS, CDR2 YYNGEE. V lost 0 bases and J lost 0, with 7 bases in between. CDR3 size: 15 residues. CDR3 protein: CASSVAGYSYNEQFF. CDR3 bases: TGTGCCAGCAGCGTAGCCGGGTACTCCTACAATGAGCAGTTCTTC. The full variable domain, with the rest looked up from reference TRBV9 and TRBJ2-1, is DSGVTQTPKHLITATGQRVTLRCSPRSGDLSVYWYQQSLDQGLQFLIQYYNGEERAKGNILERFSAQQFPDLHSELNLSSLELGDSALYFCASSVAGYSYNEQFFGPGTRLTVL.

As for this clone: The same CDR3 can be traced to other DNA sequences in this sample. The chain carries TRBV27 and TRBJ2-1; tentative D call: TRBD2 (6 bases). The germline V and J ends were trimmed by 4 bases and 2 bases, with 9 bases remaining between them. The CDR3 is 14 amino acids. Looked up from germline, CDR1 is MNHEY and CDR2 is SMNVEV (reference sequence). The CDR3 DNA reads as TGTGCCAGCAGTTGGGGGAGGACCTACAATGAGCAGTTCTTC. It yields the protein CASSWGRTYNEQFF.

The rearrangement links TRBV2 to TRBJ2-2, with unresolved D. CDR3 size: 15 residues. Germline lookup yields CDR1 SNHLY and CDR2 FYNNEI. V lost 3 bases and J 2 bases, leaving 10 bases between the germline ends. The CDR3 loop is CASSDRGSNTGELFF. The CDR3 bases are TGTGCCAGCAGTGATCGTGGCAGTAACACCGGGGAGCTGTTTTTT.

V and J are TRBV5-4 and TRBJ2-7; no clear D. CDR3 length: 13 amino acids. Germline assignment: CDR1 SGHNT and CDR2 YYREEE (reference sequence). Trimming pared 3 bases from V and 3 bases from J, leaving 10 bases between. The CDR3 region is CASSSAGYYEQYF. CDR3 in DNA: TGTGCCAGCAGCTCGGCCGGATACTACGAGCAGTACTTC.

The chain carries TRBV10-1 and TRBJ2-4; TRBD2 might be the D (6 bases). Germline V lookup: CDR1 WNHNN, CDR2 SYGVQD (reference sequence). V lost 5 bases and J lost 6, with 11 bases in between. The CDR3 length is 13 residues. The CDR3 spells CASSPGGGNIQYF. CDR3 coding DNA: TGCGCCAGCAGTCCCGGGGGAGGAAACATTCAGTACTTC.